The entry that follows covers one T cell receptor (beta chain) sequence. What it recognizes is unknown. This specimen comes from a study of cytomegalovirus exposure and HLA in healthy donors. Unrecorded immune exposures were likely, despite nominal health at sampling. Study findings and constraints: Researchers catalogued about 150 TCR beta chains as cytomegalovirus-associated. In an earlier analysis, most TCR beta V segments were productive about 87% or about 30% of the time.

With 60 Vbeta and 13 Jbeta primers, the PCR was carried out. Using immunoSEQ multiplex PCR, the repertoire was profiled, and TCRdb retains in-frame clones only, with some absent. The table records about 120,000 clones, roughly 70% of them present only once. This CDR3 contains 17 residues. With 0 bases clipped from V and 6 bases from J, the junction kept 5 bases outside the gene matches. The germline gives CDR1 MGHRA, CDR2 YSYEKL. The gene calls are TRBV4-1 and TRBJ2-1, with TRBD2 matching over 13 bases. Material: PBMCs. The clonotype originates from a woman between 40 and 50 years old in good health and CMV-seropositive. DNA of the CDR3: TGCGCCAGCAGCCAAGATAAACTAGCGGGAGGGCTCAATGAGCAGTTCTTC. Its translation: CASSQDKLAGGLNEQFF.